This is a list of T cell receptor beta chains from one sample in a study of OX40 agonist ivuxolimab in advanced cancers. Libraries were prepared by immunoSEQ multiplex PCR; TCRdb keeps only in-frame clonotypes and omits some of them. Of tens of thousands of clones listed, approximately 92% were seen once; the top ten hold around 0.19%. Sequencing used CD4+ or CD8+ T cells sorted from blood, obtained in a trial of the OX40 agonist ivuxolimab. These receptors were taken from an adult with an advanced solid tumor such as melanoma, head and neck, liver or kidney cancer. Each CDR3 is given with its conserved first and last residue. The D gene is left open where the match is weak. Rows may omit the clone size; those that give it use once, few, many or a size class.

V	size	J	D	DNA	CDR3
TRBV5-1	once	TRBJ2-4	NA	TGCGCCAGCAGCCCCGGGGATCCAGCCAAAAACATTCAGTACTTC	CASSPGDPAKNIQYF
TRBV28	NA	TRBJ1-3	NA	TGTGCCAGCAGTTTGCGGGGAAACACCATATATTTT	CASSLRGNTIYF
TRBV18	NA	TRBJ1-4	TRBD1	TGTGCCAGCTCACCTACGGACAGGGGAGGAAAACTGTTTTTT	CASSPTDRGGKLFF
TRBV6-4	once	TRBJ2-2	NA	TGTGCCAGCAGTGTGATGGGCGGGACAGTGAACACCGGGGAGCTGTTTTTT	CASSVMGGTVNTGELFF
TRBV14	once	TRBJ1-2	TRBD1	TGTGCCAGCAGCCAAGAAAACAGGGGCTTTGGCTACACCTTC	CASSQENRGFGYTF
TRBV28	few	TRBJ1-6	TRBD1	TGTGCCAGCAGCCGGACAGGGAGGGATTCACCCCTCCACTTT	CASSRTGRDSPLHF
TRBV18	NA	TRBJ2-7	TRBD2	TGTGCCAGCTCACGAGGACTAGCGGGAGGAGTCGAGCAGTACTTC	CASSRGLAGGVEQYF
TRBV7-3	NA	TRBJ2-1	NA	TGTGCCAGCAGCCCGGGGGGCGCCAGGGAGCAGTTCTTC	CASSPGGAREQFF
TRBV6-1	few	TRBJ1-3	TRBD1	TGTGCCAGCAGTGTTCCCACAGGGGCTTCTGGAAACACCATATATTTT	CASSVPTGASGNTIYF
TRBV27	NA	TRBJ2-1	TRBD2	TGTGCCAGCAAGGCGGGCGGGGGGACCTACAATGAGCAGTTCTTC	CASKAGGGTYNEQFF
TRBV27	once	TRBJ1-5	TRBD1	TGTGCCAGCAGTCCCCGACAGGGGGCTTTTAATCAGCCCCAGCATTTT	CASSPRQGAFNQPQHF
TRBV7-7	NA	TRBJ2-7	NA	TGTGCTAGCAGCTCCGCCTCTGGGCCTCCCTACGAGCAGTACTTC	CASSSASGPPYEQYF
TRBV10-3	NA	TRBJ1-5	NA	TGTGCCATCAGTGACGACCGTTCCTATCAGCCCCAGCATTTT	CAISDDRSYQPQHF
TRBV5-1	few	TRBJ1-5	TRBD1	TGCGCCAGCAGCTTGGCGACAGGGGGTCAGCCCCAGCATTTT	CASSLATGGQPQHF
TRBV10-1	NA	TRBJ2-3	TRBD2	TGCGCCAGCAGTGAACTAGCGGGTGCCGATACGCAGTATTTT	CASSELAGADTQYF
TRBV6-5	NA	TRBJ2-1	NA	TGTGCCAGTACGGGGCCCAGGGCGGTTTACAATGAGCAGTTCTTC	CASTGPRAVYNEQFF
TRBV18	once	TRBJ1-1	NA	TGTGCCAGCTCACCTCCGGGGGGTCCGGGCACTGAAGCTTTCTTT	CASSPPGGPGTEAFF
TRBV2	once	TRBJ2-3	TRBD2	TGTGCCAGCAGGCGACTAGCGGGGGGGCCGCGGGATACGCAGTATTTT	CASRRLAGGPRDTQYF
TRBV7-3	once	TRBJ2-3	TRBD2	TGTGCCAGCAGGTCCCAAGCGGGAGCCCTCACAGATACGCAGTATTTT	CASRSQAGALTDTQYF
TRBV19	NA	TRBJ2-5	NA	TGTGCCAGTAGTATTCAATTTGCCCCAGACAGTTGGGAGACCCAGTACTTC	CASSIQFAPDSWETQYF
TRBV29-1	NA	TRBJ2-1	NA	TGCAGCACTCCCGCGGCCTACAATGAGCAGTTCTTC	CSTPAAYNEQFF
TRBV6-1	NA	TRBJ1-2	TRBD1	TGTGCCAGCAGTGCGCACAGGGGGGAAACCCGACTCTATGGCTACACCTTC	CASSAHRGETRLYGYTF
TRBV5-1	NA	TRBJ2-1	NA	TGCGCCAGCAGCTTGGCCTCCCCCAGTGGCGAGCAGTTCTTC	CASSLASPSGEQFF
TRBV7-2	NA	TRBJ2-1	NA	TGTGCCAGCAGCTTAAAGGCAGGGAGCGAGCAGTTCTTC	CASSLKAGSEQFF
TRBV2	NA	TRBJ2-3	NA	TGTGCCAGCAGCCGGGACATACCCACAGATACGCAGTATTTT	CASSRDIPTDTQYF
TRBV5-8	NA	TRBJ2-4	NA	TGTGCCAGCAGCTTGGAAAGGGACCTGTGGGCCAAAAACATTCAGTACTTC	CASSLERDLWAKNIQYF
TRBV7-2	once	TRBJ1-5	NA	TGTGCCAGCAGTTTCACGGGGGATGGGGTGCCCCAGCATTTT	CASSFTGDGVPQHF
TRBV19	NA	TRBJ2-7	TRBD1	TGTGCCAGTAGTATAGGGACAGGGAAATACGAGCAGTACTTC	CASSIGTGKYEQYF
TRBV28	NA	TRBJ2-1	NA	TGTGCCAGCAGTTTAGCTGGGGACCGAGAGCAGTTCTTC	CASSLAGDREQFF
TRBV5-1	few	TRBJ1-5	NA	TGCGCCAGCAGCTTGGTCCCAGATCAGCCCCAGCATTTT	CASSLVPDQPQHF
TRBV29-1	few	TRBJ1-2	NA	NA	CSVGFGNTF
TRBV28	once	TRBJ2-7	TRBD2	TGTGCCAGCAGTTTAAGGCGTAGCGGGTTTTACGAGCAGTACTTC	CASSLRRSGFYEQYF
TRBV7-2	NA	TRBJ2-2	NA	TGTGCCAGCAGCTTAGTGGGAGATGGGGAGCTGTTTTTT	CASSLVGDGELFF
TRBV19	once	TRBJ2-3	NA	TGTGCCAGTAGTACAAAGGGGAATACGCAGTATTTT	CASSTKGNTQYF
TRBV7-9	NA	TRBJ2-1	TRBD2	TGTGCCAGCAGGCCACCTAGCGGGATCTCCTACAATGAGCAGTTCTTC	CASRPPSGISYNEQFF
TRBV15	NA	TRBJ2-2	NA	TGTGCCACCAGCTCTAAAAGGGCCGGGGAGCTGTTTTTT	CATSSKRAGELFF
TRBV6-1	NA	TRBJ1-1	NA	TGTGCCAGCAGTGAATGGGGGGGGAGGGCTTTCTTT	CASSEWGGRAFF
TRBV27	NA	TRBJ1-2	TRBD1	TGTGCCAGCAGTTACAGGGGGGGCTATGGCTACACCTTC	CASSYRGGYGYTF
TRBV7-8	few	TRBJ1-5	NA	TGTGCCAGCAGCTTGGGGCAGAACAATCAGCCCCAGCATTTT	CASSLGQNNQPQHF
TRBV19	NA	TRBJ1-4	NA	TGTGCCAGTAGTATGGCAGGGGTTAATGAAAAACTGTTTTTT	CASSMAGVNEKLFF
TRBV6-8	once	TRBJ2-3	TRBD1	TGTGCCAGCAGTGTGGACAGGGGCGAGACAGATGCGCAGTATTTT	CASSVDRGETDAQYF
TRBV11-2	once	TRBJ1-2	NA	TGTGCCAGCAGCCTGGACCGTAGGTATGGCTACACCTTC	CASSLDRRYGYTF
TRBV5-6	NA	TRBJ1-6	NA	TGTGCCAGCAGCTTGCCGCAGGGGAACAATTCACCCCTCCACTTT	CASSLPQGNNSPLHF
TRBV2	NA	TRBJ2-3	TRBD2	TGTGCCAGCAGTGAAATGGCGGGGGGTGGTGCAGATACGCAGTATTTT	CASSEMAGGGADTQYF
TRBV7-3	once	TRBJ2-5	NA	TGTGCCAGCAGCTTAAATGGCGCAGCAGCAGAGACCCAGTACTTC	CASSLNGAAAETQYF
TRBV11-2	NA	TRBJ2-1	TRBD2	TGTGCCAGCAGCTACCTTAGGAGCGGGGGTCCCTACAATGAGCAGTTCTTC	CASSYLRSGGPYNEQFF
TRBV28	NA	TRBJ2-4	NA	TGTGCCAGCAGTTCCCGGGACTCAAACATTCAGTACTTC	CASSSRDSNIQYF
TRBV5-1	NA	TRBJ2-3	TRBD2	TGCGCCAGCAGCTTGGGGTCTTCTAGCGGGCTTGTCACAGATACGCAGTATTTT	CASSLGSSSGLVTDTQYF
TRBV21-1	NA	TRBJ1-1	NA	TGTGCCAGCAGCCTACTCCGGGGTTGGAACACTGAAGCTTTCTTT	CASSLLRGWNTEAFF
TRBV5-1	once	TRBJ2-3	NA	TGCGCCAGCAGCGCCTCCCCCAGTCGGATTAGCACAGATACGCAGTATTTT	CASSASPSRISTDTQYF
TRBV11-3	NA	TRBJ2-3	NA	TGTGCCAGCAGCCCCTCATCCGATACGCAGTATTTT	CASSPSSDTQYF
TRBV7-2	NA	TRBJ2-1	TRBD2	TGTGCCAGCAGCCAACGGACTAGCGGGAACTACAATGAGCAGTTCTTC	CASSQRTSGNYNEQFF
TRBV27	NA	TRBJ2-3	TRBD1	TGTGCCAGCAGTCTCTACCCGGGACAGCCCACAGATACGCAGTATTTT	CASSLYPGQPTDTQYF
TRBV7-2	NA	TRBJ1-3	NA	TGTGCCAGCAGCCCGAGGGGGACGGCTAGCTCTGGAAACACCATATATTTT	CASSPRGTASSGNTIYF
TRBV21-1	NA	TRBJ2-7	NA	TGTGCCAGCAGCAAAGGGACAGGTTTTACCTACGAGCAGTACTTC	CASSKGTGFTYEQYF
TRBV7-3	NA	TRBJ2-1	TRBD2	TGTGCCAGCAGCCGGACTAGTAGATACAATGAGCAGTTCTTC	CASSRTSRYNEQFF
TRBV7-2	NA	TRBJ2-1	TRBD1	TGTGCCAGCAGCTTAGTGGCGACAGGGTGGAGGTACAATGAGCAGTTCTTC	CASSLVATGWRYNEQFF
TRBV4-1	NA	TRBJ1-1	TRBD1	TGCGCCAGCAGTTGGGACAGGGATTCTCTGAGGGCTTTCTTT	CASSWDRDSLRAFF